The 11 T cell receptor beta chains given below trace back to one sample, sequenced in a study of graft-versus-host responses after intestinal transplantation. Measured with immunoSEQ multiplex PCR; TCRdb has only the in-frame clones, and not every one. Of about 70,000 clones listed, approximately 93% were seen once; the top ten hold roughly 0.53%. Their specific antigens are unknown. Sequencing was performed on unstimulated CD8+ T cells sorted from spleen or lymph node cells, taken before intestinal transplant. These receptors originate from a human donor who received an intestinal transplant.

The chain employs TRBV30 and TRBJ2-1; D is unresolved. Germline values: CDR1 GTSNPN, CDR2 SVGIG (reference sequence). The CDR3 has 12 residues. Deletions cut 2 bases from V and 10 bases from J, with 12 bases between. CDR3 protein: CAWSQVRSEQFF. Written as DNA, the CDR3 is TGTGCCTGGAGTCAGGTTAGAAGCGAGCAGTTCTTC.

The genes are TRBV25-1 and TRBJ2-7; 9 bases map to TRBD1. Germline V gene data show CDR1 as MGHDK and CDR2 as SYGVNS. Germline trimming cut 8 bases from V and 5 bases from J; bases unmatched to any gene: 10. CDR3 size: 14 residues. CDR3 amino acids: CASPPSGQGDEQYF. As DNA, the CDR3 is TGTGCCAGCCCCCCCTCGGGACAGGGAGACGAGCAGTACTTC.

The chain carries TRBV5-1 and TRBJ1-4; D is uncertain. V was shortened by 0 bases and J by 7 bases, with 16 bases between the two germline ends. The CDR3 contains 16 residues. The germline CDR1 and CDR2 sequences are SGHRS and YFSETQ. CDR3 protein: CASSLAPVPRGEKLFF. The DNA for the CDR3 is TGCGCCAGCAGCTTGGCCCCTGTCCCCCGGGGTGAAAAACTGTTTTTT.

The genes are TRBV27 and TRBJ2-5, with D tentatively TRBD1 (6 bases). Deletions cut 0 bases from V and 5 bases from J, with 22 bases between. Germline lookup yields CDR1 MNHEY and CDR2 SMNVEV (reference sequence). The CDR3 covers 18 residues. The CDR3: CASSLSPPQGLGEETQYF. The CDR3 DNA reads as TGTGCCAGCAGTTTATCCCCCCCACAGGGATTGGGTGAGGAGACCCAGTACTTC.

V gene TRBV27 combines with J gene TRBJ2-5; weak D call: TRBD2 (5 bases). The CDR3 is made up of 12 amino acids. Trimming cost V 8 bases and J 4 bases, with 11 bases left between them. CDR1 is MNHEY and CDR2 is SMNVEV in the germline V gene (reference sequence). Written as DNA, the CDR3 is TGTGCCAGCCAAGGGAGTGGAGAGACCCAGTACTTC. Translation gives CASQGSGETQYF.

The CDR3 nucleotides are TGTGCCAGCAACGGGGTTACCTACGAGCAGTACTTC. Residues: CASNGVTYEQYF. This rearrangement joins TRBV2 to TRBJ2-7; D might be TRBD2 (5 bases). V was shortened by 7 bases and J by 2 bases, with 9 bases between the two germline ends. In germline, CDR1 is SNHLY, CDR2 FYNNEI. The CDR3 sequence is 12 residues long.

Written as DNA, the CDR3 is TGCAGCGCCACAGGGGGAGGCGGGGAGCTGTTTTTT. It codes for CSATGGGGELFF. The V and J genes are TRBV29-1 and TRBJ2-2, with TRBD1 matching 8 bases. Germline-derived CDR1 and CDR2 are SQVTM and ANQGSEA. The CDR3 runs to 12 residues. After removal of 7 bases from V and 7 bases from J, the junction contained 5 bases not matched to a gene.

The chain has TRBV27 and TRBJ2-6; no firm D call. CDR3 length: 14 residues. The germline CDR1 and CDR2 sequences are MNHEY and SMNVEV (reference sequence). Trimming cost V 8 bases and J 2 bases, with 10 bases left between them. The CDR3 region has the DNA TGTGCCAGCGGAGATGCAGCTGGGGCCAACGTCCTGACTTTC. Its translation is CASGDAAGANVLTF.

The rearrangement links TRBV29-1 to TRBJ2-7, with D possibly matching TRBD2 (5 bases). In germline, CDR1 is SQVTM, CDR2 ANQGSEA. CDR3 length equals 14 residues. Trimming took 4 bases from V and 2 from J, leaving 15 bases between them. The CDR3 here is CSVAFGAAPYEQYF. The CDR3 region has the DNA TGCAGCGTTGCCTTTGGAGCGGCGCCCTACGAGCAGTACTTC.

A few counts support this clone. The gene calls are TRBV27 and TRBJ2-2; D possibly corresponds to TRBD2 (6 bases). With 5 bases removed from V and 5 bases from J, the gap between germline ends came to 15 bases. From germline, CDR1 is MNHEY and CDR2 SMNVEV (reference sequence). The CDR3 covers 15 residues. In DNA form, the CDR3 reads TGTGCCAGCAGTCAAGCGAGAGGGAGGACCGGGGAGCTGTTTTTT. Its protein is CASSQARGRTGELFF.

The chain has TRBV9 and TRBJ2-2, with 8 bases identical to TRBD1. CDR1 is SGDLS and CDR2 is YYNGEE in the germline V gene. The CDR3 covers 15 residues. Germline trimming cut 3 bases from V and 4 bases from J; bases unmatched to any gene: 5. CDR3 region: CASSGGTGFTGELFF. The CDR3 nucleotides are TGTGCCAGCAGCGGCGGGACAGGTTTCACCGGGGAGCTGTTTTTT.